The clone carrying this TCR beta chain turned up a few times. This sample is part of a study of blood T cell repertoires in COVID-19. In the study overall: The study drew acute and convalescent COVID-19 samples from the United States, Italy and Spain. The cDNA or gDNA used as material had been derived from T cells, B-cell-depleted T cells, or PBMCs.

Under the authors' procedure: Estimated nucleated cell counts came from reference gene primer amplification. The table came from immunoSEQ multiplex PCR; TCRdb's copy has only in-frame clones and leaves some out. V, J and clone size were drawn from that table, and D and trimming were deduced from the DNA. Of about 98,000 clones listed, roughly 86% are singletons. The J segment lost 8 bases and the V segment lost 7 bases, leaving 6 bases of the junction unmatched. This CDR3 has 14 amino acids. Germline V CDR1 and CDR2: SGHDN, FVKESK. The gene calls are TRBV14 and TRBJ2-1; 12 nucleotides match TRBD2. The receptor was isolated from a man aged 35-49 years with active or convalescent COVID-19. The sample consisted of peripheral blood. The CDR3 region has the DNA TGTGCCAGCAACCTAGCGGGGGGGCTCGATGAGCAGTTCTTC. It specifies CASNLAGGLDEQFF.